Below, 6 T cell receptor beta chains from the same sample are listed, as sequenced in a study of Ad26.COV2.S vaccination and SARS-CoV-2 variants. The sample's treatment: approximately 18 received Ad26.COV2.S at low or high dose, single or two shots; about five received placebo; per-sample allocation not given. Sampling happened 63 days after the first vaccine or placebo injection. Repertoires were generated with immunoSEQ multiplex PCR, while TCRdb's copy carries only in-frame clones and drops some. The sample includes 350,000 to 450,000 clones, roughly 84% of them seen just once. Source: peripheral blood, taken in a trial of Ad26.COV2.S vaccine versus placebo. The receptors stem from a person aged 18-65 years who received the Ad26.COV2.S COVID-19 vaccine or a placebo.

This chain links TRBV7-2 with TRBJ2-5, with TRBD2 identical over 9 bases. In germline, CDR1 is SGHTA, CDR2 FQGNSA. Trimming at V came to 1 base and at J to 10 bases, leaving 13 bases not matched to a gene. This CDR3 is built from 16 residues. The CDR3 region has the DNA TGTGCCAGCAGCTTAGATGGAGCGGGGGGCCAGGTTGGCCAGTACTTC. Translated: CASSLDGAGGQVGQYF.

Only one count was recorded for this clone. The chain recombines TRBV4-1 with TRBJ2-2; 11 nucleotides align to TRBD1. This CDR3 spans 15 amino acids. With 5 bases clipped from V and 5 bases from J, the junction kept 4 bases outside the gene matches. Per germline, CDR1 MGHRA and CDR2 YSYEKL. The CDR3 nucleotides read TGCGCCAGCAGCTACCGGGACAGGGGGACCGGGGAGCTGTTTTTT. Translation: CASSYRDRGTGELFF.

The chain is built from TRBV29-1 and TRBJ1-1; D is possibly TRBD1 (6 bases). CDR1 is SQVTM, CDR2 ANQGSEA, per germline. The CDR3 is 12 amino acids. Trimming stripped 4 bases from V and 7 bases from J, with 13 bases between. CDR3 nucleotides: TGCAGCGTTGCCAGGGGCAATGGTGAAGCTTTCTTT. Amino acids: CSVARGNGEAFF.

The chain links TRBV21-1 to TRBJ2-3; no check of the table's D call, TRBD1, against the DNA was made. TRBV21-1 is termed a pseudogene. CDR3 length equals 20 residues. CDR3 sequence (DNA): TGTGCCAGCAGCAAAGTGGCATGGGGCGACAGGGGGCAGTGTATAGATACGCAGTATTTT. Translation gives CASSKVAWGDRGQCIDTQYF.

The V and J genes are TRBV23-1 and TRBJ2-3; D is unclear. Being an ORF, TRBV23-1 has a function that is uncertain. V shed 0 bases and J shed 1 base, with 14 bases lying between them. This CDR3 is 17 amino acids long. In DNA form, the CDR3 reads TGCGCCAGCAGTCAATCTTCACGGTTGGGGTGCACAGATACGCAGTATTTT. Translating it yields CASSQSSRLGCTDTQYF.

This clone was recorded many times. The CDR3 protein is CASSLITGGQGRSEQYF. CDR3 sequence (DNA): TGTGCCAGCAGTTTGATTACGGGGGGTCAGGGGAGGTCCGAGCAGTACTTC. The chain has TRBV28 and TRBJ2-7, with D possibly being TRBD2 (7 bases). V was shortened by 3 bases and J by 6 bases, with 24 bases between the two germline ends. This CDR3 comprises 17 residues. The germline V gene encodes CDR1 MDHEN and CDR2 SYDVKM.